This is a list of T cell receptor beta chains from one sample in a study of OX40 agonist ivuxolimab in advanced cancers. The assay was immunoSEQ multiplex PCR, and TCRdb's table has in-frame clones only and misses some. In the table there are approximately 60,000 clones, about 91% of which are singletons. The sequences come from CD4+ or CD8+ T cells sorted from blood, collected in a trial of the OX40 agonist ivuxolimab. These receptor sequences come from an adult with an advanced solid tumor such as melanoma, head and neck, liver or kidney cancer. CDR3s include the opening cysteine and the closing phenylalanine or tryptophan. D genes are given only for firm matches. Rows may omit the clone size; those that give it use once, few, many or a size class.

>NA|TRBV6-6|TRBJ1-2|TRBD1
TGTGCCAGCAGTTACGCGGGACAGGGCTATGGCTACACCTTC
CASSYAGQGYGYTF
>NA|TRBV11-3|TRBJ2-7|NA
TGTGCCAGCAGCCCCAGACAGTCACTCGAGCAGTACTTC
CASSPRQSLEQYF
>NA|TRBV6-5|TRBJ2-1|NA
TGTGCCAGCAGTTACTCGAAGCCGGACCACTCTAGGGAGCAGTTCTTC
CASSYSKPDHSREQFF
>NA|TRBV4-1|TRBJ2-7|NA
TGCGCCAGCAGCCAAGATAAGGCCTTATTGTTCTACGAGCAGTACTTC
CASSQDKALLFYEQYF
>NA|TRBV7-2|TRBJ2-3|NA
TGTGCCAGCAGCTTGTTATTTGGGGCCCTAAGCACAGATACGCAGTATTTT
CASSLLFGALSTDTQYF
>NA|TRBV5-8|TRBJ1-1|TRBD1
TGTGCCAGCAGCACCCGGACAGGGGCCGGGGGCACTGAAGCTTTCTTT
CASSTRTGAGGTEAFF
>NA|TRBV14|TRBJ2-7|NA
TGTGCCAGCAGCCAAGACTCCTACGAGCAGTACTTC
CASSQDSYEQYF
>once|TRBV27|TRBJ1-2|NA
TGTGCCAGCAGTTACGCCCCCAACTATGGCTACACCTTC
CASSYAPNYGYTF
>NA|TRBV4-1|TRBJ2-5|NA
TGCGCCAGCAGCCGGGACGGAGACCAAGAGACCCAGTACTTC
CASSRDGDQETQYF
>NA|TRBV10-3|TRBJ1-1|TRBD1
TGTGCCATCAGCGACCCCTCGCAGGGGGCACACACTGAAGCTTTCTTT
CAISDPSQGAHTEAFF
>NA|TRBV19|TRBJ2-7|NA
TGTGCCAGTAGTATAGGGAGCTCCTACGAGCAGTACTTC
CASSIGSSYEQYF
>NA|TRBV19|TRBJ2-7|TRBD2
TGTGCCAGCCAGGGAGGGAGTACCTACGAGCAGTACTTC
CASQGGSTYEQYF
>NA|TRBV4-1|TRBJ2-1|NA
TGCGCCAGCAGCCAAGATAGTCGGGGACTTAACAATGAGCAGTTCTTC
CASSQDSRGLNNEQFF
>NA|TRBV7-8|TRBJ2-1|TRBD1
TGTGCCAGCAGCCGGTGGACAGGTTCCTACAATGAGCAGTTCTTC
CASSRWTGSYNEQFF
>NA|TRBV7-6|TRBJ2-3|TRBD2
TGTGCCAGCAGCTTAGTACTAGCGGGAGATGTAACAGATACGCAGTATTTT
CASSLVLAGDVTDTQYF
>NA|TRBV19|TRBJ2-7|NA
TGTGCCAGTAGTATAGATTATGGGGGCAGGGGCGACGAGCAGTACTTT
CASSIDYGGRGDEQYF
>NA|TRBV5-8|TRBJ2-7|NA
TGTGCCAGCAGCTTGGTGGCTTTATTCAGGTCCTACGAGCAGTACTTC
CASSLVALFRSYEQYF
>NA|TRBV29-1|TRBJ2-3|NA
TGCAGCACACAGGTAACAGATACGCAGTATTTT
CSTQVTDTQYF
>NA|TRBV25-1|TRBJ2-7|TRBD1
TGTACCAGCAGTGAATGGGCAGGGGGCATCTACGAGCAGTACTTC
CTSSEWAGGIYEQYF
>NA|TRBV6-1|TRBJ2-7|TRBD1
TGTGCCAGCAGTGAACTAGGACAGGGGGGTTCCTACGAGCAGTACTTC
CASSELGQGGSYEQYF
>once|TRBV9|TRBJ2-2|NA
TGTGCCAGCAGCGTATTGGCCCAGACGAACACCGGGGAGCTGTTTTTT
CASSVLAQTNTGELFF
>NA|TRBV19|TRBJ1-1|NA
TGTGCCAGTAGTATGGGAGAGAACACTGAAGCTTTCTTT
CASSMGENTEAFF
>NA|TRBV27|TRBJ2-3|TRBD2
TGTGCCAGCAGTTCCGGGACTAGCGGCACAGATACGCAGTATTTT
CASSSGTSGTDTQYF
>NA|TRBV7-8|TRBJ2-3|NA
TGTGCCAGCCGAACCAACATCCGGGATCCTTTTTCGGGGCGCACAGATACGCAGTATTTT
CASRTNIRDPFSGRTDTQYF
>NA|TRBV7-3|TRBJ1-3|TRBD1
TGTGCCAGCAGCTTAAACGGACAGGGGGATAACACCATATATTTT
CASSLNGQGDNTIYF
>NA|TRBV7-9|TRBJ2-1|NA
TGTGCCAGCAGCCTTCCGGCTAGCAGCCCTAAACCCACCAATGAGCAGTTCTTC
CASSLPASSPKPTNEQFF
>NA|TRBV15|TRBJ2-1|TRBD1
TGTGCCACCAGCAGCCGGGACAGGGGGTTGGATGAGCAGTTCTTC
CATSSRDRGLDEQFF
>NA|TRBV10-1|TRBJ2-5|NA
TGCGCCAGCAGTGCTGCGGCGGCCGGGACCCAGTACTTC
CASSAAAAGTQYF
>NA|TRBV19|TRBJ2-7|TRBD1
TGTGCCAGTAGCCTAACAGGGGGCCGGGAGCAGTACTTC
CASSLTGGREQYF
>NA|TRBV7-6|TRBJ2-7|TRBD2
TGTGCCAGCAGCTTAGGACTAGCCGTGAGCTACGAGCAGTACTTC
CASSLGLAVSYEQYF
>few|TRBV10-1|TRBJ2-7|NA
TGCGCCAGCAGTGCACGGGTCGGAGGGTCCGAGCAGTACTTC
CASSARVGGSEQYF
>NA|TRBV9|TRBJ1-6|TRBD1
TGTGCCAGCAGCTCGCTGACAGGGGGTGAGAATTCACCCCTCCACTTT
CASSSLTGGENSPLHF
>NA|TRBV29-1|TRBJ2-2|NA
TGCAGCGTTGAAGATGGGGGTACCGGGGAGCTGTTTTTT
CSVEDGGTGELFF
>NA|TRBV5-4|TRBJ1-1|NA
TGTGCCAGCAGCTTCAACGGGCAGTTAAACACTGAAGCTTTCTTT
CASSFNGQLNTEAFF
>NA|TRBV25-1|TRBJ1-5|NA
TGTGCCAGCAGTGCAGGGGCGCAGCCCCAGCATTTT
CASSAGAQPQHF
>once|TRBV27|TRBJ2-7|NA
TGTGCCAGCACACCGCTCAGATCGCCAAGGCGCGAGCAGTACTTC
CASTPLRSPRREQYF
>NA|TRBV4-1|TRBJ2-2|NA
TGCGCCAGCAGCACCCTAGTACCGGACACCGGGGAGCTGTTTTTT
CASSTLVPDTGELFF
>NA|TRBV5-4|TRBJ2-1|NA
TGTGCCAGCAGCAGGGCCGGGACCCTCAATGAGCAGTTCTTC
CASSRAGTLNEQFF
>NA|TRBV7-9|TRBJ2-5|TRBD2
TGTGCCAGCAGCTTACGTAGCGGGAGGGCCGAAGAGACCCAGTACTTC
CASSLRSGRAEETQYF
>NA|TRBV11-3|TRBJ1-1|NA
TGTGCCAGCAGCCCCGAGAGAGTGAACACTGAAGCTTTCTTT
CASSPERVNTEAFF
>NA|TRBV19|TRBJ2-5|TRBD1
TGTGCCAGTAGTATTCAACTTTGGGGACAGGGCGCAGAGACCCAGTACTTC
CASSIQLWGQGAETQYF
>once|TRBV4-1|TRBJ2-1|TRBD2
TGCGCCAGCAGCCAAGGGACTAGCGGGACCTATGAGCAGTTCTTC
CASSQGTSGTYEQFF
>NA|TRBV14|TRBJ1-5|NA
TGTGCCAGCAGCCAAGAAAGCCGCCCGAAGCGGAATCAGCCCCAGCATTTT
CASSQESRPKRNQPQHF
>NA|TRBV7-8|TRBJ2-3|NA
TGTGCCAGCAGCCTACGCACAGATACGCAGTATTTT
CASSLRTDTQYF
>NA|TRBV4-1|TRBJ2-7|NA
TGCGCCAGCAGCCTTGCAACTTACGGAGGAGACTACGAGCAGTACTTC
CASSLATYGGDYEQYF